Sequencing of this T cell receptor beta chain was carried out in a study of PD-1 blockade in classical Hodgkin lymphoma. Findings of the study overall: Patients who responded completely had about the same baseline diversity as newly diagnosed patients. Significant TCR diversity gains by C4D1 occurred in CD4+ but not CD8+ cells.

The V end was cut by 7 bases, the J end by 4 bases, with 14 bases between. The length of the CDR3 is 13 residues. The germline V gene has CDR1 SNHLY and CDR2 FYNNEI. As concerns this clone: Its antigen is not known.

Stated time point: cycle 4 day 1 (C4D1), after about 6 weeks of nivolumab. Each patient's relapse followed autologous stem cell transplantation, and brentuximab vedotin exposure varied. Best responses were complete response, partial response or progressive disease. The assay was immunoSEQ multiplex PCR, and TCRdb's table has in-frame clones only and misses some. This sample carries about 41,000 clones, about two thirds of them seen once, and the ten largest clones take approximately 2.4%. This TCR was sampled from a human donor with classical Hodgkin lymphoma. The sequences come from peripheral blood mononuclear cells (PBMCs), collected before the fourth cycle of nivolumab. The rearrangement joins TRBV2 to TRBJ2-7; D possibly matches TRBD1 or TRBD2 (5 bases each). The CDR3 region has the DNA TGTGCCAGCAATCAGGGTCAGCGGTACGAGCAGTACTTC. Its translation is CASNQGQRYEQYF.